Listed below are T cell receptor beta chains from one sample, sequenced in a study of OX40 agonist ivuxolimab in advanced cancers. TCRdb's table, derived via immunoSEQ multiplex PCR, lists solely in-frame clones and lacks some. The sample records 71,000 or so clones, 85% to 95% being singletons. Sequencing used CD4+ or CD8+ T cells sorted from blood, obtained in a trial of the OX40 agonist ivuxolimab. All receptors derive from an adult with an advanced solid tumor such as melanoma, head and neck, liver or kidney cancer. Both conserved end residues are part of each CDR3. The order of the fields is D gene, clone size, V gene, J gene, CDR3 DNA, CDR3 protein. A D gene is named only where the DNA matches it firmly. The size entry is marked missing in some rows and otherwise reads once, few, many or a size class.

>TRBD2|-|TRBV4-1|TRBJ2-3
TGCGCCAGCAGCTTAAGGGGGCTAGCGGGAGGTCTGGCAGATACGCAGTATTTT
CASSLRGLAGGLADTQYF
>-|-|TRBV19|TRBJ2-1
TGTGCCAGTAGTGATGAGGGGGGAGGCGATGAGCAGTTCTTC
CASSDEGGGDEQFF
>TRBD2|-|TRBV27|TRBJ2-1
TGTGCCAGCAGTGTAGCGGGTAGCTCCTACAATGAGCAGTTCTTC
CASSVAGSSYNEQFF
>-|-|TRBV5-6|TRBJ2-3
TGTGCCAGCAGCCCCGGGTCCACAGATACGCAGTATTTT
CASSPGSTDTQYF
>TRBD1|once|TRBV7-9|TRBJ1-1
TGTGCCAGCAGCTATAAGGGTCGACAGGGGTGGACTGAAGCTTTCTTT
CASSYKGRQGWTEAFF
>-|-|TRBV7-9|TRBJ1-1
TGTGCCAGCAGCTTACCGCATGCGTCGGGGCAGAACACTGAAGCTTTCTTT
CASSLPHASGQNTEAFF
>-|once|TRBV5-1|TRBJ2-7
TGCGCCAGCAGCTACAGTGGGGAGAACTACGAGCAGTACTTC
CASSYSGENYEQYF
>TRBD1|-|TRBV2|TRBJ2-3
TGTGCCAGCAGTGACGAGGGACAGGGGGGCATGGATACGCAGTATTTT
CASSDEGQGGMDTQYF
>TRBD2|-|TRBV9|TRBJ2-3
TGTGCCAGCAGCGTCAGCGGGACTAGCACAGATACGCAGTATTTT
CASSVSGTSTDTQYF
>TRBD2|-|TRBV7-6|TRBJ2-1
TGTGCCAGCAGCGCGGGACTAGCGGGGGCCGAGCAGTTCTTC
CASSAGLAGAEQFF
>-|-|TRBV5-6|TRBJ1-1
TGTGCCAGCAGCTGGATAAGTGGGGGTCACACTGAAGCTTTCTTT
CASSWISGGHTEAFF
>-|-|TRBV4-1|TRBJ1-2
TGCGCCAGCAGCCAGACGGGACCTAGCTATGGCTACACCTTC
CASSQTGPSYGYTF
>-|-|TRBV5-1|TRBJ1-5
TGCGCCAGCAGCCTTAGTCCAGGGGATCAGCCCCAGCATTTT
CASSLSPGDQPQHF
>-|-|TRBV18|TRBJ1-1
TGTGCCAGCTCACCGGAACCGGGGGTTTGGAAAAACACTGAAGCTTTCTTT
CASSPEPGVWKNTEAFF
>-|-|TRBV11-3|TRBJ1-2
TGTGCCAGCAGCCCGCCGGGCCCGAAGAATGGCTACACCTTC
CASSPPGPKNGYTF
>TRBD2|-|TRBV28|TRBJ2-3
TGTGCCAGCAGTTTGGCCACCCTGGGACTAGCGGGGGGGGCTGGGTATTTT
CASSLATLGLAGGAGYF
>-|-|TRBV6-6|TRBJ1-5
TGTGCCAGCAGTTCCCCGGGCGGGCAGCCCCAGCATTTT
CASSSPGGQPQHF
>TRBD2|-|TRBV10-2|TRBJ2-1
TGCGCCAGCAGTGGTAGCGGGGGGGCAAACAATGAGCAGTTCTTC
CASSGSGGANNEQFF
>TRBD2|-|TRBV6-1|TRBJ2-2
TGTGCCAGCAGTGAGGCTAGCGGGAGTTTTGGGACCGGGGAGCTGTTTTTT
CASSEASGSFGTGELFF
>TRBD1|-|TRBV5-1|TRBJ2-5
TGCGCCAGCAGCACCGGGACAGGGGGGATGGAGACCCAGTACTTC
CASSTGTGGMETQYF
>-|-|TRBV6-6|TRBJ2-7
TGTGCCAGCGACTCACAGTCTAGAGGCTTATTTTACGAGCAGTACTTC
CASDSQSRGLFYEQYF
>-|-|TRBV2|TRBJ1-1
TGTGCCAGCAGAGGGACTGAAGCTTTCTTT
CASRGTEAFF
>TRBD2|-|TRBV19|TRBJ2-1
TGTGCCAGTAGTACGAGACTAGCGGGAGGGCCCTACAATGAGCAGTTCTTC
CASSTRLAGGPYNEQFF
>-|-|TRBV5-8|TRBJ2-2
TGTGCCAGCAGCTGGAAGAACACCGGGGAGCTGTTTTTT
CASSWKNTGELFF
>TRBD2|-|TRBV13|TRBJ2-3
TGTGCCAGCAGCTTAGGCCTGTATTCCCCTAGCGGGGGGGTTGAGGCAGATACGCAGTATTTT
CASSLGLYSPSGGVEADTQYF
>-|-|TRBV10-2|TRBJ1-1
TGCGCCAGCAGTGAGTCAACATCCGCTTTCTTT
CASSESTSAFF
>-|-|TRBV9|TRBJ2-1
TGTGCCAGCAGCGTAGGCAGGGGGGGCCTAGGTGAGCAGTTCTTC
CASSVGRGGLGEQFF
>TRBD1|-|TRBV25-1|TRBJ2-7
TGTGCCAGCAGTGAATCAGGGTGGACAGGGATGAGCGAGCAGTACTTC
CASSESGWTGMSEQYF
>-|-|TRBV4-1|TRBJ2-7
TGCGCCAGCAGCCAAGGATCGGGAGCTGCCTCTTACGAGCAGTACTTC
CASSQGSGAASYEQYF
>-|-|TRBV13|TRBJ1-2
TGTGCCAGCAGCCCCAATCTCGGGACACAACGATATGGCTACACCTTC
CASSPNLGTQRYGYTF
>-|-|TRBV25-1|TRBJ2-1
TGTGCCAGCAGTGATTTGGATGAGCAGTTCTTC
CASSDLDEQFF
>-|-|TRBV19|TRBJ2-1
TGTGCCAGTAGTCTACGCAGTGCGGGGCCCAACAATGAGCAGTTCTTC
CASSLRSAGPNNEQFF
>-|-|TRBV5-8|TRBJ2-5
TGTGCCAGCAGCCCCGAACGAGAGACCCAGTACTTC
CASSPERETQYF
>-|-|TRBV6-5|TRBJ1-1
TGTGCCAGCAGTGCCTACACTGAAGCTTTCTTT
CASSAYTEAFF
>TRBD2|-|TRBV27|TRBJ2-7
TGTGCCAGCAGTTTGTATCCTAGCGGGAGGTCCTACGAGCAGTACTTC
CASSLYPSGRSYEQYF
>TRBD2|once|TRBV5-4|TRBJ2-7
TGTGCCAGCAGCTCAGCGACTAGCGGGAGAGGCGAGCAGTACTTC
CASSSATSGRGEQYF
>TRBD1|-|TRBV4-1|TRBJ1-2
TGCGCCAGCAGCCACCTACCCGGACAGGGGGCTCGCGGCTACACCTTC
CASSHLPGQGARGYTF
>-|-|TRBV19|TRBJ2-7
TGTGCCAGTAGGGCTGGGGGACATCCTTTCTACGAGCAGTACTTC
CASRAGGHPFYEQYF
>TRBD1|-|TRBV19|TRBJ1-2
TGTGCCAGTAGATGGACAGGAAATGGCTACACCTTC
CASRWTGNGYTF
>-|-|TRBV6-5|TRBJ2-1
TGTGCCAGCAGTCCCCGGACACCGTATGACGAGCAGTTCTTC
CASSPRTPYDEQFF
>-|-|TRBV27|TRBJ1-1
TGTGCCAGCAGTTTAGCGCGGAACTCTGAAGCTTTCTTT
CASSLARNSEAFF
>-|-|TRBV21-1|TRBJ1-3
TGTGCCAGCAGCCTGGGACAGGGGGATGTGGCCCGCTCTGGAAACACCATATATTTT
CASSLGQGDVARSGNTIYF
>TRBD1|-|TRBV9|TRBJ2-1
TGTGCCAGCAGCGTAAGGTCCGACAGGGGCAATGAGCAGTTCTTC
CASSVRSDRGNEQFF